This TCR beta chain was sequenced in a study of blood T cell repertoires in COVID-19. Study information: COVID-19 samples, acute and convalescent, were from the United States, Italy and Spain. Nucleic acid was either cDNA or gDNA, and it came from T cells, B-cell-depleted T cells, or PBMCs.

In the original processing: From reference gene primer amplification, estimates of nucleated cell counts were derived. Clones were sequenced by immunoSEQ multiplex PCR, and TCRdb holds only the in-frame ones, with some missing. The V and J calls and clone size come from that table; D and trimming were worked out from the DNA. Seen here are around 140,000 clones, more than 60% observed once, and the top ten hold less than 2.5%. This clone was counted a few times. The CDR3 is made up of 16 amino acids. Germline CDR1 reads MDHEN; CDR2 reads SYDVKM. After removal of 3 bases from V and 0 bases from J, the junction contained 8 bases not matched to a gene.

Sequencing used peripheral blood. V and J are TRBV28 and TRBJ2-7; 7 bases agree with TRBD2. This receptor was obtained from a woman in her sixties or seventies with acute or convalescent COVID-19. The chain's CDR3 is CASSFSLAVLSYEQYF. CDR3 DNA sequence: TGTGCCAGCAGTTTCTCTCTAGCGGTACTCTCCTACGAGCAGTACTTC.